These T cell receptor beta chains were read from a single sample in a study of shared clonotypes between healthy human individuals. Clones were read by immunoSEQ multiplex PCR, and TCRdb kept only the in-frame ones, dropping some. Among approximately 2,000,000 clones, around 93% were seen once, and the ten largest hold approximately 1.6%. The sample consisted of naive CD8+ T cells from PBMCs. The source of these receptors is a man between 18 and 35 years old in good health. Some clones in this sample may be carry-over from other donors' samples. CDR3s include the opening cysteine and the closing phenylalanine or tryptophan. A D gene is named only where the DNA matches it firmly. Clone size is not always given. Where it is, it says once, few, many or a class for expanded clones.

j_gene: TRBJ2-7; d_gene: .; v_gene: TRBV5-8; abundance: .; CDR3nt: TGTGCCAGCAGCTTTCATCTCGACGAGCAGTACTTC; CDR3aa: CASSFHLDEQYF
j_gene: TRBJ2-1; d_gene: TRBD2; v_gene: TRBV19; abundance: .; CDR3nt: TGTGCCAGTAGTATCTATTTAGCGGGGAGCTCCTACAATGAGCAGTTCTTC; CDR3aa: CASSIYLAGSSYNEQFF
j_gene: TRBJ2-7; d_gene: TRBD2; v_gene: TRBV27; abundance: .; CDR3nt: TGTGCCAGCCCTTTCACCGGGACTAGCGGGAGCCGGAGCTCCTACGAGCAGTACTTC; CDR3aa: CASPFTGTSGSRSSYEQYF
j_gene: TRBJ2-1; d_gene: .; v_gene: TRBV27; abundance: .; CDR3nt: TGTGCCAGCAGGGGGGGATGGGATGAGCAGTTCTTC; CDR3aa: CASRGGWDEQFF
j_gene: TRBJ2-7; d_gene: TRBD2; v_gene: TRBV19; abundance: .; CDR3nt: TGTGCCAGTAGTATGACTAGCGCGTCCTACGAGCAGTACTTC; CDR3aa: CASSMTSASYEQYF
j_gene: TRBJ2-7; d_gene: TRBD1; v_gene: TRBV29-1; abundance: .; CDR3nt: TGCAGCGCCGCCGGGACAGGGCTTTACGAGCAGTACTTC; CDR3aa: CSAAGTGLYEQYF
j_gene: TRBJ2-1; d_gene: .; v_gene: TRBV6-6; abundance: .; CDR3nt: TGTGCCAGCAGTCACGAACCAATGATCTACAATGAGCAGTTCTTC; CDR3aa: CASSHEPMIYNEQFF
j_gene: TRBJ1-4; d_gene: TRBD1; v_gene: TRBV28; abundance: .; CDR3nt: TGTGCCAGCAGTGTGGGCCCGGGACAGACTAATGAAAAACTGTTTTTT; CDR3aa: CASSVGPGQTNEKLFF
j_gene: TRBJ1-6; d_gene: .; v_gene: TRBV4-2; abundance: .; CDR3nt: TGTGCCAGCAGCCAAATAGTGAATTCACCCCTCCACTTT; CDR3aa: CASSQIVNSPLHF
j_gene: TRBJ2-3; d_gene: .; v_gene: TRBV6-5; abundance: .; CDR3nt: TGTGCCAGCAGTTACAGTGCAGAAGATACGCAGTATTTT; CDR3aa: CASSYSAEDTQYF
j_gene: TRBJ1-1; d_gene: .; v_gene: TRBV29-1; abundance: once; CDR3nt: TGCAGCGCCACAACCGGGGTCCATCCAATCACTGAAGCTTTCTTT; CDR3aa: CSATTGVHPITEAFF
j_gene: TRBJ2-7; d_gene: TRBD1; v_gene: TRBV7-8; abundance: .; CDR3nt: TGTGCCAGCAGCTTAGCAGGGGGCGGCGACGAGCAGTACTTC; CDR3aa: CASSLAGGGDEQYF
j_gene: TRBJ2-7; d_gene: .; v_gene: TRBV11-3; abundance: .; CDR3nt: TGTGCCAGCAGCCCCCGCCAGAGCTCGATCTACGAGCAGTACTTC; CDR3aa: CASSPRQSSIYEQYF
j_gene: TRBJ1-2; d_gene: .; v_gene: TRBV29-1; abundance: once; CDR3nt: TGCAGCGCCGAGGGGGTGGGCGAAACTAACTATGGCTACACCTTC; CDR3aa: CSAEGVGETNYGYTF
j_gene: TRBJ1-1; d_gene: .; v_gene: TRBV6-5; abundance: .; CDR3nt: TGTGCCACCCAGACAAGCTTGAACACTGAAGCTTTCTTT; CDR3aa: CATQTSLNTEAFF
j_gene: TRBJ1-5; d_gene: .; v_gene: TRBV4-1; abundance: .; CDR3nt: TGCGCCAGCAGCCAACGGGACTCCTGGAATCAGCCCCAGCATTTT; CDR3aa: CASSQRDSWNQPQHF
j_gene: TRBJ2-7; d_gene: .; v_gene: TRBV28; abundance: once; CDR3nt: TGTGCCAGCAGTTTAACCGGGACGGTGTCCTACGAGCAGTACTTC; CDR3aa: CASSLTGTVSYEQYF
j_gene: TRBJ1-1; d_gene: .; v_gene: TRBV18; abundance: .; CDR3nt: TGTGCCAGCTCACCCCCCCCACCCCAGGCTTACACTGAAGCTTTCTTT; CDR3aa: CASSPPPPQAYTEAFF
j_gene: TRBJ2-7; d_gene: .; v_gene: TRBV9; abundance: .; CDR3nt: TGTGCCAGCAGCGTAGCAGGGTTCAACGAGCAGTACTTC; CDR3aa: CASSVAGFNEQYF
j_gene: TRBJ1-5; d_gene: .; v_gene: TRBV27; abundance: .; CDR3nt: TGTGCCAGCAGCCTTAGAGGGGGGGGTTTTCAGCCCCAGCATTTT; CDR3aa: CASSLRGGGFQPQHF
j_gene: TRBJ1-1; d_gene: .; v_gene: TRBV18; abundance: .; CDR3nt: TGTGCCAGCTCACCACCGGCGGGAGGATCCACTGAAGCTTTCTTT; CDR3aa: CASSPPAGGSTEAFF
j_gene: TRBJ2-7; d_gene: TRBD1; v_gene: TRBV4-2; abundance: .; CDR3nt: TGTGCCAGCAGCCAAGAGGGACAGGGAAATTACTACGAGCAGTACTTC; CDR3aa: CASSQEGQGNYYEQYF
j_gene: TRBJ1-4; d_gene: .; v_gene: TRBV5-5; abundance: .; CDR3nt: TGTGCCAGCAGCTTGGATAGACCGCCTCTAGCAGCTAATGAAAAACTGTTTTTT; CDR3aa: CASSLDRPPLAANEKLFF
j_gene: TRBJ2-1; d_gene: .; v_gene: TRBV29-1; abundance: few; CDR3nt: TGCAGCGTTGAAGATCCAAGGTCTAACAATGAGCAGTTCTTC; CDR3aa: CSVEDPRSNNEQFF
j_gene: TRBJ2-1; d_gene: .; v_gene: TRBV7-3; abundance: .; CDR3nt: TGTGCCAGCAGCTTTGGAGGGGACCCACCGTACAATGAGCAGTTCTTC; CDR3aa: CASSFGGDPPYNEQFF
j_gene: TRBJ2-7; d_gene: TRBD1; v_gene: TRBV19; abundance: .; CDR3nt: TGTGCCAGTAGTACAGGGGGAAGTCCCGACGAGCAGTACTTC; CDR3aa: CASSTGGSPDEQYF
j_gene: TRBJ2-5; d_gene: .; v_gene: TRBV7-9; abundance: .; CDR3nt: TGTGCCAGCAGCTTACGCAGCCAAGAGACCCAGTACTTC; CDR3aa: CASSLRSQETQYF
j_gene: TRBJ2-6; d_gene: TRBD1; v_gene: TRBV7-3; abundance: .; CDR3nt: TGTGCCAGCAGCCCGAAGGGGGACAGGGGTTCTGGGGCCAACGTCCTGACTTTC; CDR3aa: CASSPKGDRGSGANVLTF
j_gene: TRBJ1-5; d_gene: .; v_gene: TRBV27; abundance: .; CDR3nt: TGTGCCAGCAGAATGGGGGCCGCGATCGTGGGGAATCAGCCCCAGCATTTT; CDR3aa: CASRMGAAIVGNQPQHF
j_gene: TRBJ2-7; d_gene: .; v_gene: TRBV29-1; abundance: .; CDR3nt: TGCAGCGTTGAGAAGGCTAGCCGCCCTCCCTACGAGCAGTACTTC; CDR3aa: CSVEKASRPPYEQYF
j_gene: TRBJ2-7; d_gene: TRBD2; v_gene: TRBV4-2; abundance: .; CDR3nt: TGTGCCAGCAGCCCCAGCGGGAGCCCCTACGAGCAGTACTTC; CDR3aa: CASSPSGSPYEQYF
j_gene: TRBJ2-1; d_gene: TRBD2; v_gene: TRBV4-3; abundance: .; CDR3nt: TGCGCCAGCAGCCAGCCCGGGACTAGCCCCAATGAGCAGTTCTTC; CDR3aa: CASSQPGTSPNEQFF
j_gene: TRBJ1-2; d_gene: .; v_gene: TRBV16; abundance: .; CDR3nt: TGTGCCAGCAGAGGGACCCTCATGAACTATGGCTACACCTTC; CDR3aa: CASRGTLMNYGYTF
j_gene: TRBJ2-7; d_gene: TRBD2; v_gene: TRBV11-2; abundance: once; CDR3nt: TGTGCCAGCAGCTCACCAGTAAGGGGAGGGTCCTTCCACGAGCAGTACTTC; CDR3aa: CASSSPVRGGSFHEQYF
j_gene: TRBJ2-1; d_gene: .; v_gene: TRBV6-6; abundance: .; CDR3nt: TGTGCCAGCAGTTACGAGACTAGTTTTGAGCAGTTCTTC; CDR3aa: CASSYETSFEQFF
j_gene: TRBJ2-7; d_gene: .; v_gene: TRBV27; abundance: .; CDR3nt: TGTGCCAGCAGTTCTCGAGGTGCTGCCCACTACGAGCAGTACTTC; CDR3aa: CASSSRGAAHYEQYF
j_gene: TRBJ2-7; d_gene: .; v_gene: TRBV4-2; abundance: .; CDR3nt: TGTGCCAGCAGCCAAGTTACGGGGGGCGACCCCTACGAGCAGTACTTC; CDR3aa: CASSQVTGGDPYEQYF
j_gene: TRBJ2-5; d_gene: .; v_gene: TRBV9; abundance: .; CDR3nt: TGTGCCAGCAGCGCCACAGGAGAGCAGTACTTC; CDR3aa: CASSATGEQYF
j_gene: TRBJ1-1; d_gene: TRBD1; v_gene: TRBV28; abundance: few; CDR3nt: TGTGCCAGCAGTTTAAGAACCACAGGGGTGGGAGCTTTCTTT; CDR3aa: CASSLRTTGVGAFF
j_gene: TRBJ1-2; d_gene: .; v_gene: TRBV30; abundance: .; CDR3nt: TGTGCCTGGATCTCCTGGAATTCTAACTATGGCTACACCTTC; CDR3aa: CAWISWNSNYGYTF
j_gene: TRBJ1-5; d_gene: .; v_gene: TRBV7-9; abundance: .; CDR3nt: TGTGCCAGCCAGAATAGCAATCAGCCCCAGCATTTT; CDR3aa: CASQNSNQPQHF
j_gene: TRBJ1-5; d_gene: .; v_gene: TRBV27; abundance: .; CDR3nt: TGTGCCAGCAGTTTATCGGGGGGGTCTCATCAGCCCCAGCATTTT; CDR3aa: CASSLSGGSHQPQHF
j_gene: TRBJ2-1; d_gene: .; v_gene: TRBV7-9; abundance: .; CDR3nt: TGTGCCAGCAGCCCAGGGGACTACACGAGCTCCTACAATGAGCAGTTCTTC; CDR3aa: CASSPGDYTSSYNEQFF
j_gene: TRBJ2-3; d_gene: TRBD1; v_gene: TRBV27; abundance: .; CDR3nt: TGTGCCAGCAGTTACCTCGGCTTACAGGGGATTTTGACAGATACGCAGTATTTT; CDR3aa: CASSYLGLQGILTDTQYF
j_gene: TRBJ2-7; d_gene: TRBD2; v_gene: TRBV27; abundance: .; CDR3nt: TGTGCCAGCAGTTTAGAGCGGGATGGCGACGAGCAGTACTTC; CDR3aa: CASSLERDGDEQYF
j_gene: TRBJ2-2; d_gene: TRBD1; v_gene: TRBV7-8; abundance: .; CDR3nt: TGTGCCAGCAGCTCGATATACCTCACAGGGGATAACACCGGGGAGCTGTTTTTT; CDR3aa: CASSSIYLTGDNTGELFF
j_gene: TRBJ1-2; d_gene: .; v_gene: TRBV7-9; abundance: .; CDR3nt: TGTGCCGGCAACAAACAGGGACGTAACTATGGCTACACCTTC; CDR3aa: CAGNKQGRNYGYTF
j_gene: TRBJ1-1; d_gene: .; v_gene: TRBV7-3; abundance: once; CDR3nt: TGTGCCAGCAGCTTAGGGGGCAGGGCTGAAGCTTTCTTT; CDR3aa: CASSLGGRAEAFF